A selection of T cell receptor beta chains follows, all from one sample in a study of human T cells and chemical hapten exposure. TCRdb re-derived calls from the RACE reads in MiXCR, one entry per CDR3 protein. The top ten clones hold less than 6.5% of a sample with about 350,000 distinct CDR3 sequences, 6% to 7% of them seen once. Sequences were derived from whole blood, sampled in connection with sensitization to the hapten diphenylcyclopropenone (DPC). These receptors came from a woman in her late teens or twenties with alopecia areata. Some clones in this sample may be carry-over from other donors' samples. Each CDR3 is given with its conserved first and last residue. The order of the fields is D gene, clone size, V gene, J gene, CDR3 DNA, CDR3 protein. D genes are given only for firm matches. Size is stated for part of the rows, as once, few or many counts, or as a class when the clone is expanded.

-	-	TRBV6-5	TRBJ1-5	TGTGCCAGCAGTTACTCCCGATATCAGCCCCAGCATTTT	CASSYSRYQPQHF
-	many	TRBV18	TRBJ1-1	TGTGCCAGCTCACCACGGGAGGGTCCTATGAACACTGAAGCTTTCTTT	CASSPREGPMNTEAFF
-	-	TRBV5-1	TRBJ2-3	TGCGCCAGCAGCCCGGGGGGCACGTATACGCAGTATTTT	CASSPGGTYTQYF
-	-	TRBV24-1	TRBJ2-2	TGTGCCACCAGTGATTATTCGAACACCGGGGAGCTGTTTTTT	CATSDYSNTGELFF
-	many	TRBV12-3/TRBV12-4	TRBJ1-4	TGTGCCAGCAGCCCGTTGGGAAATGAAAAACTGTTTTTT	CASSPLGNEKLFF
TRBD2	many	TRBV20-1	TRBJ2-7	TGCAGTGCTAGAGATAGTGGGACTAGCGGGGGGGCCTACGAGCAGTACTTC	CSARDSGTSGGAYEQYF
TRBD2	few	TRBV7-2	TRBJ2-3	TGTGCCAGCAGCTCGAGGACTAGCGGCACAGATACGCAGTATTTT	CASSSRTSGTDTQYF
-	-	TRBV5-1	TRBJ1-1	TGCGCCAGCAGCTTGGCCGTGGGCGGGGACGGTTTGTCTTTCTTT	CASSLAVGGDGLSFF
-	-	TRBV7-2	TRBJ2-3	TGTGCCAGCAGCTCTCAGGGGGACTTTCCCACAGATACGCAGTATTTT	CASSSQGDFPTDTQYF
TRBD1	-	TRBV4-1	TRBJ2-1	TGCGCCAGCAGCCAATGGGCAGGGGGTCACGATGAGCAGTTCTTC	CASSQWAGGHDEQFF
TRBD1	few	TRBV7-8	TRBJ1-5	TGTGCCAGCAGCCGGACAGGTTCTGAGGGGCCCCAGCATTTT	CASSRTGSEGPQHF
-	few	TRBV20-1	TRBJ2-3	TGCAGTGCTAGGGCGTATGGACCCTCCACAGATACGCAGTATTTT	CSARAYGPSTDTQYF
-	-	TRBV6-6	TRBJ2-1	TGTGCCAGCAGCCACAGGGGCGGGGGAGAGCAGTTCTTC	CASSHRGGGEQFF
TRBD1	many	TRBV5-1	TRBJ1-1	TGCGCCAGCAGCTTGGAAGGGGGCGTCACTGAAGCTTTCTTT	CASSLEGGVTEAFF
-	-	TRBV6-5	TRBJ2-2	TGTGCCAGCAGTTACTACAGCTTATTTCCCACCGGGGAGCTGTTTTTT	CASSYYSLFPTGELFF
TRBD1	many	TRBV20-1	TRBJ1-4	TGCAGTGCTAGAAGGGACAGGTCGAAATTACTGTTTTTT	CSARRDRSKLLFF
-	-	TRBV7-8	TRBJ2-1	TGTGCCAGCAGCCTAGGGAGGACAGCGCCTCTCAATTCGGGGCAGTTCTTC	CASSLGRTAPLNSGQFF
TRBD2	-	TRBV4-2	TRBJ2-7	TGTGCCAGCAGCCAAGAGGGAGGGAGCTCCTACGAGCAGTACTTC	CASSQEGGSSYEQYF
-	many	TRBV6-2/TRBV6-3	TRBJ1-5	TGTGCCAGTTCCCCAAGGAATCAGCCCCAGCATTTT	CASSPRNQPQHF
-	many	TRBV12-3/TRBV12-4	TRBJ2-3	TGTGCCACCACCGAGCGCCCAGATACGCAGTATTTT	CATTERPDTQYF
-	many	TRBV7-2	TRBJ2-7	TGTGCCAGCAGCCCCGGAGGGGCCTACGAGCAGTACTTC	CASSPGGAYEQYF
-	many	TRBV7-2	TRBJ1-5	TGTGCCAGCAGCAGACAGTCGTATGAACGTCAGCCCCAGCATTTT	CASSRQSYERQPQHF
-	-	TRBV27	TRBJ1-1	TGTGCCAGCAGTTTAGGGGCCGTCACTGAAGCTTTCTTT	CASSLGAVTEAFF
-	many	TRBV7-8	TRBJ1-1	TGTGCCAGCCGTTCGGAACAGTACACTGAAGCTTTCTTT	CASRSEQYTEAFF
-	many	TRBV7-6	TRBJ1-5	TGTGCCAGCAGCTTAGACCTGGGCAATCAGCCCCAGCATTTT	CASSLDLGNQPQHF
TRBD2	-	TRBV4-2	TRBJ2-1	TGTGCCAGCAGCCAAGATCTAGCGGGGGGGCCTAACGGTGAGCAGTTCTTC	CASSQDLAGGPNGEQFF
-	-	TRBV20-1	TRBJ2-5	TGCAGTGCTAGAGATGGAAACCAAAAAGAGACCCAGTACTTC	CSARDGNQKETQYF
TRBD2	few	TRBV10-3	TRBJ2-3	TGTGCCACCAACTCTAGCGGGGGCACCCTCCCAACGCAGTATTTT	CATNSSGGTLPTQYF
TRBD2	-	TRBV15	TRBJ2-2	TGTGCCACCAGCAGAGACCCCCGCGGGGGGGCGGCCGGGGAGCTGTTTTTT	CATSRDPRGGAAGELFF
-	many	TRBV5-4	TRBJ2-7	TGTGCCAGCAGCCCCGGCCGGGGGCACGAGCAGTACTTC	CASSPGRGHEQYF
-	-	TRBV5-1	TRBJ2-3	TGCGCCAGCAGCTTGGCAGGAAAGAGCACAGATACGCAGTATTTT	CASSLAGKSTDTQYF
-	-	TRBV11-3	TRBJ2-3	TGTGCCAGCAGCCCCGCCAGCGATACGCAGTATTTT	CASSPASDTQYF
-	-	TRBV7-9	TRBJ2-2	TGTGCCAGCACCGGTACCGTGGGCAGAACAACCGGGGAGCTGTTTTTT	CASTGTVGRTTGELFF
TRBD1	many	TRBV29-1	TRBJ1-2	TGCAGCGTTGCGGACAGGGGATATGGCTACACCTTC	CSVADRGYGYTF
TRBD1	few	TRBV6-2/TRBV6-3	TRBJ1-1	TGTGCCAGCAGTTACACTCTCAGGGGGCTGAGCACTGAAGCTTTCTTT	CASSYTLRGLSTEAFF
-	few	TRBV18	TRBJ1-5	TGTGCCAGCTCACCGAGTGTCCCGGGCCCCCTGGAGAATCAGCCCCAGCATTTT	CASSPSVPGPLENQPQHF
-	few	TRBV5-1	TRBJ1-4	TGCGCCAGCAGCTTGGGATCAGGGACGGTAACTAATGAAAAACTGTTTTTT	CASSLGSGTVTNEKLFF
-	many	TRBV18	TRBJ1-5	TGTGCCAGCTCACCGGGGGGGCTGTATCAGCCCCAGCATTTT	CASSPGGLYQPQHF
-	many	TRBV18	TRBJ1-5	TGTGCCAGCTCTGACAGGTCCAATCAGCCCCAGCATTTT	CASSDRSNQPQHF
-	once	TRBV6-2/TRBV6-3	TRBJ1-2	TGTGCCAGCACCACCCCCGGAGGCTACACCTTC	CASTTPGGYTF
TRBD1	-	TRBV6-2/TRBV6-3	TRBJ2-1	TGTGCCAGCAGTTCCTGGACAGGAAGCTCCTACAATGAGCAGTTCTTC	CASSSWTGSSYNEQFF
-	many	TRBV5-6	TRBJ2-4	TGTGCCAGCAGCGGTCCGGACATTCAGTACTTC	CASSGPDIQYF
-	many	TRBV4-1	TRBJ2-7	TGCGCCAGCAGCCGGGACCCGAGCTCCTACGAGCAGTACTTC	CASSRDPSSYEQYF
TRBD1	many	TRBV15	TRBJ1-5	TGTGCCACCAGCAGGGACAGGGGTTCTCAGCCCCAGCATTTT	CATSRDRGSQPQHF
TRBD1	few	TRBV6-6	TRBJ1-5	TGTGCCAGCACACTAGGGACAGTTAATCAGCCCCAGCATTTT	CASTLGTVNQPQHF
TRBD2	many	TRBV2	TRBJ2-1	TGTGCCAGCAGTTCTAGCGGGGCCTCGTACAATGAGCAGTTCTTC	CASSSSGASYNEQFF
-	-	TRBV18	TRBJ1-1	TGTGCCAGCTCACCATCGGAGGCCGGGAACACTGAAGCTTTCTTT	CASSPSEAGNTEAFF
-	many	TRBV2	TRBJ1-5	TGTGCCAGCAGTGAAATGGGGATCTCCCCCTTCAGCAATCAGCCCCAGCATTTT	CASSEMGISPFSNQPQHF
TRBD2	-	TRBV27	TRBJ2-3	TGTGCCAGCAGTCGCGGGACTACCACAGATACGCAGTATTTT	CASSRGTTTDTQYF
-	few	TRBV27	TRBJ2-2	TGTGCCAGCAGTTTACAACAGGGTATTAGGGAGCTGTTTTTT	CASSLQQGIRELFF
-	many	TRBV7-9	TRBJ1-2	TGTGCCAGCAGCTTAGACTATGGCTACACCTTC	CASSLDYGYTF